This T cell receptor beta chain was documented in a study of control samples from healthy donors and cancer patients. Sequencing used immunoSEQ multiplex PCR; TCRdb keeps in-frame clones, though not all of them. The sample comprises approximately 170,000 clones, over 85% of which are singletons, and 4.1% rests with the top ten. The germline gives CDR1 MNHEY, CDR2 SVGAGI. V was shortened by 10 bases and J by 0 bases, with 12 bases between the two germline ends. This CDR3 spans 13 amino acids. Material for sequencing was blood. The receptor comes from a woman between 55 and 75 years old in good health. The V call is TRBV6-5, the J call TRBJ1-1, with D tentatively TRBD1 (5 bases). This CDR3 reads CATTRGVNTEAFF. In DNA form, the CDR3 reads TGTGCCACGACGAGGGGCGTGAACACTGAAGCTTTCTTT.